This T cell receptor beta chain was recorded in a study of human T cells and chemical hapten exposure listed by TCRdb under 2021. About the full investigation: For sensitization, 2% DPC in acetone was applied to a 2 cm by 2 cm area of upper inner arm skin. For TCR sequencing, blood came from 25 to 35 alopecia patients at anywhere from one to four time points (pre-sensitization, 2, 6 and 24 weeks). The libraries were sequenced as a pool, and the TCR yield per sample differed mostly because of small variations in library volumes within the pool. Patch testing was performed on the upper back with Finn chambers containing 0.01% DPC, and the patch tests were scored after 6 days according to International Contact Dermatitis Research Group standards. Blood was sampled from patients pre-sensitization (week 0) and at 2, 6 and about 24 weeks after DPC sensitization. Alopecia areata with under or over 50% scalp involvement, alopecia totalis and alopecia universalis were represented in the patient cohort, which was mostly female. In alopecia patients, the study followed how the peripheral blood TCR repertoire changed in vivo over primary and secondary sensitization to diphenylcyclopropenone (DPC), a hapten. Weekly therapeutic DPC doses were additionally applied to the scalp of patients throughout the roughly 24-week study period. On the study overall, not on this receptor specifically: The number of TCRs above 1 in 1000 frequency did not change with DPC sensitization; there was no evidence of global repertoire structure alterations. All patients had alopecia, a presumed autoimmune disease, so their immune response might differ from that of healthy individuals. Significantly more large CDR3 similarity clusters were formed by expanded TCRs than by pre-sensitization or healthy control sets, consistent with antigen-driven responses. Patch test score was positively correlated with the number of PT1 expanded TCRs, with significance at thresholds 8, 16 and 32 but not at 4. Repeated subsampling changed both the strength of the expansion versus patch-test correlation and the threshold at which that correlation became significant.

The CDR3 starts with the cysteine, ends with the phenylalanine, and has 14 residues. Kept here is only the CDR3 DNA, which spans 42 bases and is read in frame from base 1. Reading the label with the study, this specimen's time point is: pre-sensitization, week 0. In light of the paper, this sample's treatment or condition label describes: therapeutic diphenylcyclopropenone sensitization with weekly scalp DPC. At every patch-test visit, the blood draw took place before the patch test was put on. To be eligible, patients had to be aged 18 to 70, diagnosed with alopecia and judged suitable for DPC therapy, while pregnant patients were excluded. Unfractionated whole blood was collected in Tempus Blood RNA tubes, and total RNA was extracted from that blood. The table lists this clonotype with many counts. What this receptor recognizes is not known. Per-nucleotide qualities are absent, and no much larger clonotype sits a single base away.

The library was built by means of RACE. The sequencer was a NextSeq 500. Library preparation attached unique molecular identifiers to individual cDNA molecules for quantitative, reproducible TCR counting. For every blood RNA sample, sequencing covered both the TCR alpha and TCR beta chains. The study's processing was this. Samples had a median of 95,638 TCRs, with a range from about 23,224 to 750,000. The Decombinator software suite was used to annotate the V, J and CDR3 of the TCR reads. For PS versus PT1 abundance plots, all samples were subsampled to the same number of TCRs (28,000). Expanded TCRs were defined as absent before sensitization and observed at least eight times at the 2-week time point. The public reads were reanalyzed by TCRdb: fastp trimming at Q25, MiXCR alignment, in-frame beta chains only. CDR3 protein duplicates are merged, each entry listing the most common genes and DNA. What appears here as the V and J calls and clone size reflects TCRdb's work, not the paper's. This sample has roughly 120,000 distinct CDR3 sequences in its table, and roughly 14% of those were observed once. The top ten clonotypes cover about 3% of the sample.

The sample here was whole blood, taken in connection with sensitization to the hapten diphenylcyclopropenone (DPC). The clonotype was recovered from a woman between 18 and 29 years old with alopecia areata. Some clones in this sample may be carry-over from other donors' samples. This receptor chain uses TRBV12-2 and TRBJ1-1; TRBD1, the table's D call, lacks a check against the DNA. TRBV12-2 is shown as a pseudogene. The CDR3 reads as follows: CASRLGQGNTEAFF. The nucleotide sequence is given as TGTGCAAGTCGCTTGGGACAGGGGAACACTGAAGCTTTCTTT.